These 18 T cell receptor beta chains were all obtained from the same sample, sequenced in a study of CD8 T cells in ankylosing spondylitis. One entry per CDR3 protein results from TCRdb running MiXCR on the 5' RACE reads. The sample contains 400,000 or so distinct CDR3 sequences, roughly 26% of which appear only once. Their antigen targets remain unknown. Findings of the study overall: For ankylosing spondylitis blood, a TCR beta motif of fewer than 10 highly homologous variants appeared characteristic.

The sequenced sample was blood, either unsorted or a sorted T cell fraction (not recorded which). These receptors originate from a male donor with ankylosing spondylitis.

The sample holds many counts of this clonotype. CDR3 nucleotide sequence: TGCGCCAGCACCGAGTTTGGGGAGGAAAGCAATGAGCAGTTCTTC. Translation gives CASTEFGEESNEQFF. V usage is TRBV10-2 and J usage is TRBJ2-1; possible D gene TRBD2, 6 bases. From germline, CDR1 is WSHSY and CDR2 SAAADI. This CDR3 contains 15 residues. Trimming stripped 7 bases from V and 6 bases from J, with 19 bases between.

For the CDR3, the DNA is TGCAGCGTTGAAGTCTCTGGCAGGCCTAACTATGGCTACACCTTC. It translates to CSVEVSGRPNYGYTF. The rearrangement links TRBV29-1 to TRBJ1-2; no clear D. The germline V gene encodes CDR1 SQVTM and CDR2 ANQGSEA. V lost 1 base, J lost 0 bases, and 12 bases lay in between. The CDR3 covers 15 residues.

The V call is TRBV12-3 or TRBV12-4, the J call TRBJ1-1; TRBD1 is a possible D gene (6 bases). Trimming left V 6 bases short and J 0 bases short, with 14 bases between. This CDR3 spans 15 amino acids. The CDR3 loop reads CASSTGKFMNTEAFF. In nucleotides, the CDR3 is TGTGCCAGCAGCACAGGGAAGTTCATGAACACTGAAGCTTTCTTT.

The rearrangement links TRBV2 to TRBJ2-5; D may be TRBD1 (6 bases). V gave up 6 bases and J gave up 2 bases, with 10 bases separating them. The germline gives CDR1 SNHLY, CDR2 FYNNEI. This CDR3 has 13 amino acids. The CDR3 DNA is TGTGCCAGCAGACCAGGGGTGCAAGAGACCCAGTACTTC. This codes for CASRPGVQETQYF.

The rearrangement links TRBV24-1 to TRBJ2-1, with D perhaps TRBD2 (7 bases). The CDR3 runs 12 residues. Deletions cut 0 bases from V and 12 bases from J, with 8 bases between. Germline CDR1 is KGHDR and CDR2 is SFDVKD. The DNA of the CDR3 is TGTGCCACCAGTGATTTGGGGGGGGCGCAGTTCTTC. This codes for CATSDLGGAQFF.

This clonotype was detected ten times or more. This sequence joins TRBV3-1 and TRBJ1-2; no firm D call. The CDR3 has 13 residues. Germline V gene lookup returns CDR1 LGHDT and CDR2 YNNKEL (reference sequence). V lost 4 bases, J lost 6 bases, and 12 bases lay in between. The DNA of the CDR3 is TGTGCCAGCAGCCCCGCGGGTCTCGATGGCTACACCTTC. Translation: CASSPAGLDGYTF.

The CDR3 DNA reads as TGCGCCAGCAGCTTGGCGACCGCAGGCGGTTATGGCTACACCTTC. Protein: CASSLATAGGYGYTF. The chain links TRBV5-1 to TRBJ1-2; D is ambiguous. Germline V gene lookup returns CDR1 SGHRS and CDR2 YFSETQ. Trimming cost V 0 bases and J 5 bases, with 14 bases left between them. The CDR3 contains 15 residues.

This rearrangement joins TRBV6-1 to TRBJ1-6; 10 bases align to TRBD1. This CDR3 has 15 residues. V lost 5 bases to trimming and J lost 7 bases; unmatched junction nucleotides: 5. Germline values: CDR1 MNHNS, CDR2 SASEGT. The CDR3 region is CASSRDRGVNSPLHF. The CDR3 DNA follows: TGTGCCAGCAGTCGGGACAGGGGAGTGAATTCACCCCTCCACTTT.

This clonotype has more than one count but fewer than ten. This chain joins TRBV20-1 and TRBJ2-3; the match to TRBD2 covers 8 bases. The length of the CDR3 is 13 residues. From germline, CDR1 is DFQATT and CDR2 SNEGSKA (reference sequence). V was clipped by 4 bases and J by 0 bases; unmatched bases: 0. The DNA for the CDR3 is TGCAGTGCTAAGCGGGAGAGCACAGATACGCAGTATTTT. It translates to CSAKRESTDTQYF.

This clonotype occurred many times. At one end, the junction sequence differs from germline, possibly due to a read error. The CDR3 region has the DNA TGTGCCAGCAGCTTAGGCCCCACAGATACGCAGTATTTT. Translation gives CASSLGPTDTQYF. The chain links TRBV5-1 to TRBJ2-3; no clear D. The CDR3 is 13 amino acids. Germline V gives CDR1 SGHRS, CDR2 YFSETQ.

The genes are TRBV20-1 and TRBJ2-6, with D possibly TRBD1 on 5 matching bases. CDR3 length: 15 amino acids. Germline values: CDR1 DFQATT, CDR2 SNEGSKA (reference sequence). V was clipped by 4 bases and J by 0 bases, with 10 bases between them. CDR3 sequence reads: CSAITGSSGANVLTF. Written as DNA, the CDR3 is TGCAGTGCTATTACAGGAAGCTCTGGGGCCAACGTCCTGACTTTC.

V gene TRBV5-5 combines with J gene TRBJ2-2; 11 nucleotides agree with TRBD2. The CDR3 is 16 amino acids. J gave up 7 bases and V 5 bases, and 10 bases lay outside the gene matches. Germline values: CDR1 SGHKS, CDR2 YYEKEE (reference sequence). In nucleotides, the CDR3 is TGTGCCAGCAGTATTGGTACTAGCGGGGGCCGCGGGGAGCTGTTTTTT. It is translated as CASSIGTSGGRGELFF.

This clonotype was picked up a small number of times. The chain uses TRBV6-1 and TRBJ2-7; TRBD1 matches at 9 bases. The CDR3 is 15 amino acids. Germline V lookup: CDR1 MNHNS, CDR2 SASEGT. V shed 1 base, J shed 1 base, and the junction held 2 bases outside the gene matches. CDR3 loop: CASSEDGTGSYEQYF. The CDR3 nucleotides are TGTGCCAGCAGTGAAGACGGGACAGGGTCCTACGAGCAGTACTTC.

V and J are TRBV27 and TRBJ1-5; 11 bases are a match to TRBD1. CDR1 and CDR2 from the germline V gene are MNHEY and SMNVEV (reference sequence). The CDR3 consists of 14 residues. V trimming: 10 bases; J trimming: 6 bases; junction bases outside the gene matches: 8. CDR3 protein: CATSDRGQSQPQHF. The DNA of the CDR3 is TGTGCCACCTCGGACAGGGGGCAAAGTCAGCCCCAGCATTTT.

The sample holds a few counts of this clonotype. The chain employs TRBV12-3 or TRBV12-4 and TRBJ1-5, with D tentatively TRBD1 (5 bases). Trimming removed 2 bases from V and 2 bases from J, with 10 bases in between. The CDR3 loop spans 15 amino acids. CDR3 DNA sequence: TGTGCCAGCAGTTTATCAGGGTCCGGCAATCAGCCCCAGCATTTT. It translates to CASSLSGSGNQPQHF.

The CDR3 bases are TGCAGCGCCGAGGGCACCTTGAACACTGAAGCTTTCTTT. This translates into CSAEGTLNTEAFF. The J gene is TRBJ1-1, the V gene TRBV29-1; D is undetermined. CDR3 length: 13 residues. Per germline, CDR1 SQVTM and CDR2 ANQGSEA. The ends were cut back, 7 bases at V and 0 bases at J, with 12 bases in the middle.

The chain recombines TRBV7-2 with TRBJ2-3; 7 positions match TRBD1. The CDR3 has 15 amino acids. Germline V gives CDR1 SGHTA, CDR2 FQGNSA. V shed 5 bases and J 2 bases; nucleotides not matched to a gene: 7. The CDR3 loop reads CASSRLTGLTDTQYF. CDR3 bases: TGTGCCAGCAGCCGGCTGACAGGGCTCACAGATACGCAGTATTTT.

This clonotype turned up a few times. The chain links TRBV20-1 to TRBJ2-1, with 8 bases fitting TRBD2. The germline V gene encodes CDR1 DFQATT and CDR2 SNEGSKA (reference sequence). The trim removed 3 bases at V and 9 bases at J, leaving 13 bases unmatched. This CDR3 region has 15 residues. The CDR3: CSASKGLAAGGEQFF. The CDR3 DNA sequence: TGCAGTGCTAGTAAGGGGCTAGCGGCGGGAGGTGAGCAGTTCTTC.